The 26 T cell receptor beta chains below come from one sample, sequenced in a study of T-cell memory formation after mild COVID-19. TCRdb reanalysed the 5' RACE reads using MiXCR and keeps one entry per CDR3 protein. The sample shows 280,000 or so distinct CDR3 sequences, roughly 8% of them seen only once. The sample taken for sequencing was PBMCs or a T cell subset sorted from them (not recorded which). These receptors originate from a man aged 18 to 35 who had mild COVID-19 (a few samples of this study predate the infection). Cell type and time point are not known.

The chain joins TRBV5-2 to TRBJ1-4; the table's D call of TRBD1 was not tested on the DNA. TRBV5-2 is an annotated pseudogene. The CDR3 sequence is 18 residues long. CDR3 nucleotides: TGCGCCAGCAACCTGGTCGGGGGGGGCGGGACAGTTAATGAAAAACTGTTTTTT. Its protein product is CASNLVGGGGTVNEKLFF.

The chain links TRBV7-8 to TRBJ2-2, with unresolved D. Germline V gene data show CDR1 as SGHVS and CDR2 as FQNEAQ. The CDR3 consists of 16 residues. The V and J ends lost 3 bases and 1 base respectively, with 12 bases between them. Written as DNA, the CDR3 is TGTGCCAGCAGCTTCGTAGGGCGCGAGAACACCGGGGAGCTGTTTTTT. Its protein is CASSFVGRENTGELFF.

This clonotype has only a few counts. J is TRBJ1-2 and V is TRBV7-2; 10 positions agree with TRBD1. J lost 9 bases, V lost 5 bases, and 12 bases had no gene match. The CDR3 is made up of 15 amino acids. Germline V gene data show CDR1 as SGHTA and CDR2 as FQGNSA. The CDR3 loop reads CASSRGLTGGFSYTF. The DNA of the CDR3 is TGTGCCAGCAGCAGAGGCCTGACAGGGGGCTTTAGCTACACCTTC.

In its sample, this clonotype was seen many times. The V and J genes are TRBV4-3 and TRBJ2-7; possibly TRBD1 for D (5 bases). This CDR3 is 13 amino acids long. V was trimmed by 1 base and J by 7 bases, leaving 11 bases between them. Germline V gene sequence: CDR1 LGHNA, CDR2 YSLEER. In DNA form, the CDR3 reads TGCGCCAGCAGCCAAGTTCAGGGTGGTGAGCAGTACGTC. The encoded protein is CASSQVQGGEQYV.

The CDR3 reads CASSEPGQFYGYTF. The CDR3 DNA reads as TGCGCCAGCAGCGAACCGGGACAGTTCTATGGCTACACCTTC. The V and J genes are TRBV5-1 and TRBJ1-2; TRBD1 matches at 7 bases. The V gene's germline CDR1 is SGHRS and CDR2 YFSETQ. The CDR3 is made up of 14 amino acids. The J segment lost 4 bases and the V segment lost 4 bases, leaving 7 bases of the junction unmatched.

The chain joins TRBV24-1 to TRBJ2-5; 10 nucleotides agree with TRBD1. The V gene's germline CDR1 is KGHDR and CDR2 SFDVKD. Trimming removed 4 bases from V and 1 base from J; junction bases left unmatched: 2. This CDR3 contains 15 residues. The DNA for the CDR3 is TGTGCCACCAGTGAGCGGACAGGGGGCCAAGAGACCCAGTACTTC. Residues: CATSERTGGQETQYF.

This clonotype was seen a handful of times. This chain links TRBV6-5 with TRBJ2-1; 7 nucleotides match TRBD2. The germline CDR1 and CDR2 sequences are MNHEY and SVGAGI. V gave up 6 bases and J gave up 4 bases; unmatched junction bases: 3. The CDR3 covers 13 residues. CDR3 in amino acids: CASRNGGYNEQFF. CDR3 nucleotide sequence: TGTGCCAGCAGAAACGGGGGGTACAATGAGCAGTTCTTC.

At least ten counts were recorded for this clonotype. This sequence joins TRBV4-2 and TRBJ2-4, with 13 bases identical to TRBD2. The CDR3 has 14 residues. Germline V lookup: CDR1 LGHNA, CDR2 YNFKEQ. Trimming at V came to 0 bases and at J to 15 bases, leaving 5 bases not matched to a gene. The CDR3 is CASSQDGTSGVWYF. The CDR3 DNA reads TGTGCCAGCAGCCAAGATGGGACTAGCGGGGTCTGGTACTTC.

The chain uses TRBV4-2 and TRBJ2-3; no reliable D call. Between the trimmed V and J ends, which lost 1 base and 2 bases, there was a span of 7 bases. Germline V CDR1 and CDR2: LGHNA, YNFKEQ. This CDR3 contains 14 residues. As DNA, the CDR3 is TGTGCCAGCAGCCAAGGCGCTAACACAGATACGCAGTATTTT. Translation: CASSQGANTDTQYF.

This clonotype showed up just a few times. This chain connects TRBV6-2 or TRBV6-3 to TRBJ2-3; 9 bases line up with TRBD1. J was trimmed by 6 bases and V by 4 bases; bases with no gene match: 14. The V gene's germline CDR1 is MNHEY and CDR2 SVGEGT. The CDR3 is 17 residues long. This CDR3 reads CASSWGRYRDRADTQYF. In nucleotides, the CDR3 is TGTGCCAGCAGTTGGGGCCGCTACCGGGACAGGGCCGATACGCAGTATTTT.

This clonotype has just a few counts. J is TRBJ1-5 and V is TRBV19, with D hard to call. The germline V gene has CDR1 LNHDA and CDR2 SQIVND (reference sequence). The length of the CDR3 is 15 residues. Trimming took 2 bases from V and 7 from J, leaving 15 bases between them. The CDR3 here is CASSISQVRRQPQHF. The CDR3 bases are TGTGCCAGTAGTATAAGCCAGGTCCGGAGGCAGCCCCAGCATTTT.

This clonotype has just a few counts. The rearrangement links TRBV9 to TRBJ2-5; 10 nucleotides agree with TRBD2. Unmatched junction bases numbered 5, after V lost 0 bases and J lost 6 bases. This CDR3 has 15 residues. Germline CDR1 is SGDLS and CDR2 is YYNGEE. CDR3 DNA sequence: TGTGCCAGCAGCGTAGTAGCGGGGGGTTCACAGACCCAGTACTTC. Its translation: CASSVVAGGSQTQYF.

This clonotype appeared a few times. The CDR3 here is CAWTPNLLEQYF. CDR3 sequence (DNA): TGTGCCTGGACCCCCAACTTATTGGAGCAGTACTTC. V is TRBV30 and J is TRBJ2-7; D is unresolved. The CDR3 consists of 12 residues. The germline V and J ends were trimmed by 4 bases and 7 bases, with 14 bases remaining between them. Looked up from germline, CDR1 is GTSNPN and CDR2 is SVGIG (reference sequence).

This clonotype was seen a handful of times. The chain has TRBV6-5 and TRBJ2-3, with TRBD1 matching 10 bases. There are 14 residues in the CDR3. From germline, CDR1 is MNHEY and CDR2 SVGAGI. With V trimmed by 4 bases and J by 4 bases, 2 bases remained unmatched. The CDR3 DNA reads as TGTGCCAGCAGTTCGACAGGGGGCGCAGATACGCAGTATTTT. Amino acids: CASSSTGGADTQYF.

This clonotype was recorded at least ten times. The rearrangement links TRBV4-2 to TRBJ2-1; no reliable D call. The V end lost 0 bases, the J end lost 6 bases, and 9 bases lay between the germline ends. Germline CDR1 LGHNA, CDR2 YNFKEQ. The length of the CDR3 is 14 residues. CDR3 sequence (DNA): TGTGCCAGCAGCCAAGAGAAGTGGACCAATGAGCAGTTCTTC. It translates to CASSQEKWTNEQFF.

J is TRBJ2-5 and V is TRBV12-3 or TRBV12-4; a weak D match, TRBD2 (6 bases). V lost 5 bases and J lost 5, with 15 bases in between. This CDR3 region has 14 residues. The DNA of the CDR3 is TGTGCCAGCAGTCCCGACTGGGCGGGGGAGACCCAGTACTTC. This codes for CASSPDWAGETQYF.

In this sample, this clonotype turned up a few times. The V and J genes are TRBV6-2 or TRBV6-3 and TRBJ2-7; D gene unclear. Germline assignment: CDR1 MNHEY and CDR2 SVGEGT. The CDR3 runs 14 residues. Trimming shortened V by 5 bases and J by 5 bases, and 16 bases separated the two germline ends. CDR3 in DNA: TGTGCCAGCAGTCACCATGCTAGTTCTGACGAGCAGTACGTC. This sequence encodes CASSHHASSDEQYV.

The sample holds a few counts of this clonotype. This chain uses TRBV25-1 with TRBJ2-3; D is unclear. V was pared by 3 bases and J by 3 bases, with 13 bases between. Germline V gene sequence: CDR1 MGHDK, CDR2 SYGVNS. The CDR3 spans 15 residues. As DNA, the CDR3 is TGTGCCAGCAGTGAGGCCCTAAGGGTAACAGATACGCAGTATTTT. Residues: CASSEALRVTDTQYF.

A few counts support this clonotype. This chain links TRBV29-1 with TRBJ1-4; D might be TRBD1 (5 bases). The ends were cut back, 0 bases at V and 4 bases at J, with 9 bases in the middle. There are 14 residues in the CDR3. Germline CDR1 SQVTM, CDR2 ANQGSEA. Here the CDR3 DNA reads TGCAGCGTTGAAGAAAGGGGCCGTAATGAAAAACTGTTTTTT. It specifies CSVEERGRNEKLFF.

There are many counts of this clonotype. This chain's CDR3 is CASSPDRGRNTEAFF. The CDR3 bases are TGCGCCAGCAGCCCGGACAGGGGCCGGAACACTGAAGCTTTCTTT. The chain carries TRBV5-1 and TRBJ1-1; 9 bases are shared with TRBD1. The germline V gene has CDR1 SGHRS and CDR2 YFSETQ. The CDR3 has 15 residues. V gave up 4 bases and J gave up 1 base; unmatched junction bases: 5.

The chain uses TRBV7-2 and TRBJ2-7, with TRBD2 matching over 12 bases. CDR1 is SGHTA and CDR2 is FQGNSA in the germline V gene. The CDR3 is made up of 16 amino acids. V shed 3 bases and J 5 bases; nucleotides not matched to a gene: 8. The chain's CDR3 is CASSLMASGGAHEQYF. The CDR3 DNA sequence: TGTGCCAGCAGCTTGATGGCTAGCGGGGGGGCTCACGAGCAGTACTTC.

CDR3: CASRLAGSQETQYF. The CDR3 DNA is TGTGCCAGCAGACTAGCGGGTTCCCAAGAGACCCAGTACTTC. This chain links TRBV12-3 or TRBV12-4 with TRBJ2-5; 9 bases align to TRBD2. This CDR3 spans 14 amino acids. V shed 6 bases and J 1 base; nucleotides not matched to a gene: 3.

CDR3 sequence reads: CASSYRAYNEQFF. As DNA, the CDR3 is TGTGCCAGCAGTTACAGGGCCTACAATGAGCAGTTCTTC. The chain is built from TRBV6-2 or TRBV6-3 and TRBJ2-1, with D unclear. Germline lookup yields CDR1 MNHEY and CDR2 SVGEGT. V was trimmed by 2 bases and J by 2 bases, leaving 4 bases between them. CDR3 length: 13 amino acids.

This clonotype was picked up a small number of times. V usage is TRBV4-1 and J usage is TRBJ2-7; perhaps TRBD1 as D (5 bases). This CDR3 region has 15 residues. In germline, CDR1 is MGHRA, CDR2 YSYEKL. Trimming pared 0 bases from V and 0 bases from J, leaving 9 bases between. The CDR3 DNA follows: TGCGCCAGCAGCCAAGAAAACAGGCCCTCCTACGAGCAGTACGTC. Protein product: CASSQENRPSYEQYV.

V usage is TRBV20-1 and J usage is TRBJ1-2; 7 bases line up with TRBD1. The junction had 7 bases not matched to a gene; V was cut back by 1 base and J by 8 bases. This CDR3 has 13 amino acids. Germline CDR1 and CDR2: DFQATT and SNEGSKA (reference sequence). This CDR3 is CSARVDREKGYTF. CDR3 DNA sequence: TGCAGTGCTAGAGTAGACAGGGAAAAAGGCTACACCTTC.

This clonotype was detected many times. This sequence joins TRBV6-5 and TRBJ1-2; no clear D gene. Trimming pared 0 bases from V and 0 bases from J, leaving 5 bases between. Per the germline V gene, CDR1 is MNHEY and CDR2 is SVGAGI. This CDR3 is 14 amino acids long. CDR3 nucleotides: TGTGCCAGCAGTTACTCGGCAGCTAACTATGGCTACACCTTC. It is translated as CASSYSAANYGYTF.